This TCR beta chain was sequenced for a study of shared clonotypes between healthy human individuals. CDR1 and CDR2 (germline): LGHNA, YNFKEQ. The CDR3 consists of 18 residues. Trimming removed 1 base from V and 0 bases from J, with 18 bases in between. Sequenced by immunoSEQ multiplex PCR; TCRdb stores in-frame clones only, minus some. The repertoire holds some 450,000 clones, with around 77% as singletons. Sequences were obtained from PBMCs. This receptor was obtained from a middle-aged woman in good health. Some clones in this sample may be carry-over from other donors' samples. The J gene is TRBJ1-2, the V gene TRBV4-2; a possible D gene is TRBD1 (5 bases). CDR3 sequence: CASSQAPEGGTPNYGYTF. The CDR3 DNA reads TGTGCCAGCAGCCAAGCCCCGGAGGGAGGGACCCCTAACTATGGCTACACCTTC.